A selection of T cell receptor beta chains follows, all from one sample in a study of graft-versus-host responses after intestinal transplantation. These receptors have no identified antigens. Assay used: immunoSEQ multiplex PCR; TCRdb lists only in-frame clones, some missing. Of approximately 110,000 clones in the sample, 85% to 95% were seen once. The sequenced sample was unstimulated CD8+ T cells sorted from spleen or lymph node cells, obtained before transplant. These TCRs come from a human donor who was the organ donor for an intestinal transplant. The CDR3 runs from the conserved cysteine through the conserved F or W. D genes are given only for firm matches. Not all rows give a size; the values are once, few, many and, for expanded clones, a class.

size	D	J	V	DNA	CDR3
NA	NA	TRBJ2-5	TRBV10-1	TGCGCCAGCAGTGAATTCGGCGCCCAAGAGACCCAGTACTTC	CASSEFGAQETQYF
NA	TRBD1	TRBJ1-2	TRBV14	TGTGCCAGCAGCCAAGATACTGGGACAGACTATGGCTACACCTTC	CASSQDTGTDYGYTF
NA	NA	TRBJ1-5	TRBV6-4	TGTGCCAGCAGTGACTCGAACAATCAGCCCCAGCATTTT	CASSDSNNQPQHF
NA	NA	TRBJ2-3	TRBV18	TGTGCCAGCTCACCGGTGTGGGGACCAAGGGGCACAGATACGCAGTATTTT	CASSPVWGPRGTDTQYF
once	NA	TRBJ2-2	TRBV4-2	TGTGCCAGCAGCCCATATGATCGGGGCTCGAACACCGGGGAGCTGTTTTTT	CASSPYDRGSNTGELFF
NA	NA	TRBJ1-5	TRBV28	TGTGCCAGCAGTCCAAACAGGGACGATCAGCCCCAGCATTTT	CASSPNRDDQPQHF
NA	NA	TRBJ2-7	TRBV9	TGTGCCAGCACCGGGACGCTTGCCTACGAGCAGTACTTC	CASTGTLAYEQYF
NA	NA	TRBJ2-5	TRBV9	TGTGCCAGCAGCGGAGGCGGGGCGGTGTACCAAGAGACCCAGTACTTC	CASSGGGAVYQETQYF
NA	TRBD1	TRBJ1-1	TRBV4-2	TGTGCCAGCAGCCCAGGGGGTCTGACTGAAGCTTTCTTT	CASSPGGLTEAFF
NA	TRBD1	TRBJ2-7	TRBV9	TGTGCCAGCAGCGTAGGGGGACAGGGCAAAGAGCAGTACTTC	CASSVGGQGKEQYF
NA	NA	TRBJ2-7	TRBV7-9	TGTGCCAGCTCGCCAGGAATAAACTACGAGCAGTACTTC	CASSPGINYEQYF
NA	NA	TRBJ2-2	TRBV5-8	TGTGCCAGCAGCCCGGGACACCTCACCGGGGAGCTGTTTTTT	CASSPGHLTGELFF
NA	NA	TRBJ2-7	TRBV25-1	TGTGCCAGCAGTGGGACCTACGAGCAGTACTTC	CASSGTYEQYF
NA	NA	TRBJ2-2	TRBV9	TGTGCCAGCGGGCGGTCGAGGGAGAAGGCAACCGGGGAGCTGTTTTTT	CASGRSREKATGELFF
NA	NA	TRBJ2-4	TRBV10-3	TGTGCCATCAGTGAGGTGGGTGGACTAGCCAAAAACATTCAGTACTTC	CAISEVGGLAKNIQYF
NA	TRBD1	TRBJ2-1	TRBV5-1	TGCGCCAGCAGCTTGACCCGGGACAGAACGTACAATGAGCAGTTCTTC	CASSLTRDRTYNEQFF
NA	NA	TRBJ2-5	TRBV9	TGTGCCAGCAGCCCCCTGGAGGCCCTCAGGGAGACCCAGTACTTC	CASSPLEALRETQYF
NA	TRBD1	TRBJ1-1	TRBV5-6	TGTGCCAGCAGCTTGATAAGACAGGGGGAGGCTGAAGCTTTCTTT	CASSLIRQGEAEAFF
once	NA	TRBJ1-2	TRBV9	TGTGCCAGCAGCGTAGGGACAAACTATGGCTACACCTTC	CASSVGTNYGYTF
NA	NA	TRBJ2-5	TRBV19	TGTGCCAGTAAGGAACGGGAGTATACGGAGACCCAGTACTTC	CASKEREYTETQYF
NA	TRBD1	TRBJ1-5	TRBV4-1	TGCGCCAGCAGCCAAGTCCCGACAGGGTTGGGCAATCAGCCCCAGCATTTT	CASSQVPTGLGNQPQHF
NA	NA	TRBJ2-7	TRBV6-4	TGTGCCAGCAGTGACCCCAGGGGGGTAGCGGGCGCCTACGAGCAGTACTTC	CASSDPRGVAGAYEQYF
NA	NA	TRBJ1-4	TRBV5-5	TGTGCCAGCAGCTTGTATACGGGGCGGGTTGAAAAACTGTTTTTT	CASSLYTGRVEKLFF
NA	NA	TRBJ1-2	TRBV27	TGTGCCAGCAGTTTCAAGAGTTACTCCAACTATGGCTACACCTTC	CASSFKSYSNYGYTF
NA	NA	TRBJ2-7	TRBV9	TGTGCCAGCAGCGTAGTGGCGGCGGGTGAGCAGTACTTC	CASSVVAAGEQYF
NA	NA	TRBJ2-7	TRBV9	TGTGCCAGCAGCTCCTCCGGGGACTCCTCCTACGAGCAGTACTTC	CASSSSGDSSYEQYF
NA	NA	TRBJ2-3	TRBV2	TGTGCCAGCAGGGGGGCCACAGATACGCAGTATTTT	CASRGATDTQYF
NA	NA	TRBJ2-3	TRBV27	TGTGCCAGCAGCTGGGACTCAAGGGGGGATACGCAGTATTTT	CASSWDSRGDTQYF
NA	NA	TRBJ2-7	TRBV7-6	TGTGCCAGCAGCCCACGGACTTTCTACGAGCAGTACTTC	CASSPRTFYEQYF
NA	TRBD2	TRBJ2-7	TRBV27	TGTGCCAGCAGTTTATCATCGGGGGGGGACTACGAGCAGTACTTC	CASSLSSGGDYEQYF
NA	TRBD2	TRBJ2-3	TRBV6-1	TGTGCCAGCAGTGACCCGAGGGCTAGCGGGAGGTCAGATACGCAGTATTTT	CASSDPRASGRSDTQYF
NA	NA	TRBJ2-2	TRBV23-1	TGCGCCAGCAGTCAATGTCGCACCGGGGAGCTGTTTTTT	CASSQCRTGELFF
NA	TRBD1	TRBJ1-1	TRBV25-1	TGTGCCAGCAGTGAAGGGCCAGGGGGGAACACTGAAGCTTTCTTT	CASSEGPGGNTEAFF
NA	TRBD2	TRBJ2-1	TRBV9	TGTGCCAGCAGCGTAGAGGAACTAGCGGGCAATGAGCAGTTCTTC	CASSVEELAGNEQFF
NA	NA	TRBJ1-1	TRBV5-1	TGCGCCAGCTCCGGGGATATCAACACTGAAGCTTTCTTT	CASSGDINTEAFF
NA	TRBD2	TRBJ2-7	TRBV7-6	TGTGCCAGCAGCCCAAGGCGGAGCGGGAGCCACGAGCAGTACTTC	CASSPRRSGSHEQYF
NA	NA	TRBJ2-1	TRBV28	TGTGCCAGCAGTCCTTTGGCGGGGTCGAGCTCCTACAATGAGCAGTTCTTC	CASSPLAGSSSYNEQFF
NA	TRBD2	TRBJ2-3	TRBV15	TGTGCCACCAGCGGAGGCGGGAGAGGGACCGCCTTCACAGATACGCAGTATTTT	CATSGGGRGTAFTDTQYF
NA	NA	TRBJ1-1	TRBV19	TGTGCCAGTAGTATCCGGGGCCCCGAAGACACTGAAGCTTTCTTT	CASSIRGPEDTEAFF
NA	TRBD1	TRBJ1-2	TRBV5-4	TGTGCCAGCAGCCTCCGGGACAGTAACTATGGCTACACCTTC	CASSLRDSNYGYTF
NA	TRBD2	TRBJ2-7	TRBV15	TGTGCCACCAGCAGTAAGCGGGAGGTAGGCGAGCAGTACTTC	CATSSKREVGEQYF
once	NA	TRBJ2-1	TRBV5-1	TGCGCCAGCAGCCCGGTCTACAATGAGCAGTTCTTC	CASSPVYNEQFF
NA	NA	TRBJ2-3	TRBV27	TGTGCCAGCAGTACCCATGCGGATACGCAGTATTTT	CASSTHADTQYF
NA	NA	TRBJ2-5	TRBV9	TGTGCCAGCAGCGGCTCCCCGGAGGGCCTAGGGGAGACCCAGTACTTC	CASSGSPEGLGETQYF
NA	TRBD2	TRBJ2-1	TRBV13	TGTGCCAGCAGCCTGGGACTAGGGAACTACAATGAGCAGTTCTTC	CASSLGLGNYNEQFF
NA	NA	TRBJ2-1	TRBV27	TGTGCCAGCAGTTTGGGGGGGCCACACAATGAGCAGTTCTTC	CASSLGGPHNEQFF
NA	NA	TRBJ1-4	TRBV7-9	TGTGCCAGCAGCTCGGGACTTGAAAAACTGTTTTTT	CASSSGLEKLFF
NA	NA	TRBJ2-7	TRBV6-6	TGTGCCAGCAGCCAGGCCGAGATCTACGAGCAGTACTTC	CASSQAEIYEQYF
NA	NA	TRBJ2-1	TRBV7-9	TGTGCCAGCGGCCTAGGGGGGGCTTACAATGAGCAGTTCTTC	CASGLGGAYNEQFF
NA	TRBD1	TRBJ2-7	TRBV6-5	TGTGCCAGCAGTTGGGACAGGGCGACGACCTACGAGCAGTACTTC	CASSWDRATTYEQYF
NA	TRBD2	TRBJ2-7	TRBV10-3	TGTGCCATCAGTGGGGAACTAGCGGGAACTTACGAGCAGTACTTC	CAISGELAGTYEQYF
NA	TRBD2	TRBJ2-7	TRBV11-2	TGTGCCAGCAGCTTTTCGGCGGGAGGCTACGAGCAGTACTTC	CASSFSAGGYEQYF
NA	NA	TRBJ2-7	TRBV7-9	TGTGCCAGCAGCCCTGAGGGTGGGGGGTTCGAGCAGTACTTC	CASSPEGGGFEQYF
NA	NA	TRBJ2-7	TRBV21-1	TGTGCCAGCAGCAAACAGCTCTACGAGCAGTACTTC	CASSKQLYEQYF
once	NA	TRBJ1-1	TRBV27	TGTGCCAGCAGTTTATCGGGGGGGATCGGTAACACTGAAGCTTTCTTT	CASSLSGGIGNTEAFF
NA	TRBD1	TRBJ1-2	TRBV19	TGTGCCAGTAGTTACAAGTCAGGGGGGGCAGACTATGGCTACACCTTC	CASSYKSGGADYGYTF
NA	TRBD2	TRBJ2-7	TRBV4-2	TGTGCCAGCAGCCTCGCTAGCGGGCCCGCCTACGAGCAGTACTTC	CASSLASGPAYEQYF
NA	NA	TRBJ2-7	TRBV10-1	TGCGCCAGCAGTGAGTCGCGCAGGTACCTTTTCTACGAGCAGTACTTC	CASSESRRYLFYEQYF
NA	NA	TRBJ2-4	TRBV21-1	TGTGCCAGCAGGTTTGAGGGGGTTTGCAATCGGCTAGCCAAAAACATTCAGTACTTC	CASRFEGVCNRLAKNIQYF